These 14 T cell receptor beta chains originate from one sample sequenced in a study of blood T cell repertoires in COVID-19. Some clones are missing from TCRdb's copy, which holds only in-frame ones; the method was immunoSEQ multiplex PCR. The sample yields under 200,000 clones, 90% to 95% seen once. Source material: peripheral blood. These receptors were collected from a man aged 50-60 years with acute or convalescent COVID-19.

The chain carries TRBV5-5 and TRBJ1-6; a weak D match, TRBD1 (6 bases). The germline CDR1 and CDR2 sequences are SGHKS and YYEKEE (reference sequence). The CDR3 runs 14 residues. With 5 bases removed from V and 7 bases from J, the gap between germline ends came to 13 bases. CDR3 in amino acids: CASRTLQGNSPLHF. The CDR3 coding sequence is TGTGCCAGCAGAACCCTGCAGGGGAATTCACCCCTCCACTTT.

J is TRBJ2-2 and V is TRBV6-6; 9 bases align to TRBD1. The ends lost 6 bases at V and 4 bases at J; junction bases unmatched: 9. This CDR3 is built from 16 residues. Germline V CDR1 and CDR2: MNHNY, SVGAGI (reference sequence). The CDR3 spells CASSKPDRGGTGELFF. In DNA form, the CDR3 reads TGTGCCAGCAGCAAACCCGACAGGGGGGGCACCGGGGAGCTGTTTTTT.

This rearrangement joins TRBV28 to TRBJ1-5; 7 bases fit TRBD1. CDR1 is MDHEN and CDR2 is SYDVKM in the germline V gene. J gave up 5 bases and V 3 bases, and 13 bases lay outside the gene matches. CDR3 length equals 17 residues. The CDR3 is CASSFESGGTMHQPQHF. The CDR3 DNA follows: TGTGCCAGCAGTTTCGAGTCAGGGGGAACGATGCATCAGCCCCAGCATTTT.

In DNA, the CDR3 is TGTGCCAGCAGCCCGGACAGGATTAATAATTCACCCCTCCACTTT. Translation gives CASSPDRINNSPLHF. The chain recombines TRBV5-4 with TRBJ1-6; 7 positions match TRBD1. The CDR3 is 15 amino acids. J lost 5 bases, V lost 4 bases, and 6 bases had no gene match. Germline V CDR1 and CDR2: SGHNT, YYREEE (reference sequence).

This CDR3 is CASSSGTGHQPQHF. CDR3 coding DNA: TGTGCCAGTAGTTCCGGGACAGGGCATCAGCCCCAGCATTTT. The V call is TRBV19, the J call TRBJ1-5, with 9 bases identical to TRBD1. V was clipped by 5 bases and J by 5 bases; unmatched bases: 4. The CDR3 consists of 14 residues. CDR1 LNHDA and CDR2 SQIVND come from the germline V gene (reference sequence).

Only one count was recorded for this clone. The chain couples TRBV13 to TRBJ2-1; TRBD2 matches 9 bases. Germline CDR1 PRHDT, CDR2 FYEKMQ (reference sequence). J was trimmed by 8 bases and V by 7 bases; bases with no gene match: 15. CDR3 length: 16 residues. Written as DNA, the CDR3 is TGTGCCAGCACCCTAGGGGGGCCTAGCGGGGTTTATGAGCAGTTCTTC. Translating it yields CASTLGGPSGVYEQFF.

The V gene is TRBV5-1, the J gene TRBJ2-3; possibly TRBD1 for D (5 bases). V lost 4 bases and J lost 4, with 13 bases in between. This CDR3 has 14 residues. Germline loops: CDR1 SGHRS, CDR2 YFSETQ. CDR3 sequence reads: CASSPTAGPDTQYF. In DNA form, the CDR3 reads TGCGCCAGCAGCCCCACAGCAGGGCCAGATACGCAGTATTTT.

This chain uses TRBV2 with TRBJ2-7, with TRBD2 matching over 8 bases. V shed 4 bases and J 2 bases; nucleotides not matched to a gene: 1. Germline CDR1 SNHLY, CDR2 FYNNEI. The CDR3 is made up of 13 amino acids. The CDR3 DNA is TGTGCCAGCAGTGTGGGACTAGCCTACGAGCAGTACTTC. The encoded protein is CASSVGLAYEQYF.

The chain carries TRBV5-4 and TRBJ1-1; D might be TRBD1 (5 bases). CDR1 and CDR2 (germline): SGHNT, YYREEE (reference sequence). CDR3 length: 14 amino acids. The V end lost 2 bases, the J end lost 5 bases, and 13 bases lay between the germline ends. DNA for the CDR3: TGTGCCAGCAGCTTTAGGGGCGCGGGAACTGAAGCTTTCTTT. This codes for CASSFRGAGTEAFF.

The chain employs TRBV7-8 and TRBJ1-2, with D perhaps TRBD1 (6 bases). V lost 5 bases, J lost 8 bases, and 15 bases lay in between. Germline CDR1 and CDR2: SGHVS and FQNEAQ. The CDR3 has 13 amino acids. The CDR3 DNA follows: TGTGCCAGCAGCGCGACAGGTCTGCGCGGCTACACCTTC. It encodes CASSATGLRGYTF.

This chain joins TRBV15 and TRBJ2-2, with D perhaps TRBD2 (6 bases). CDR1 and CDR2 (germline): LNHNV, YYDKDF (reference sequence). The CDR3 has 15 amino acids. Trimming shortened V by 0 bases and J by 7 bases, and 12 bases separated the two germline ends. CDR3 DNA sequence: TGTGCCACCAGCAGAGATCAGGGAGGTAACGGGGAGCTGTTTTTT. It codes for CATSRDQGGNGELFF. The full variable domain, its missing parts supplied by reference TRBV15 and TRBJ2-2, is DAMVIQNPRYQVTQFGKPVTLSCSQTLNHNVMYWYQQKSSQAPKLLFHYYDKDFNNEADTPDNFQSRRPNTSFCFLDIRSPGLGDTAMYLCATSRDQGGNGELFFGEGSRLTVL.

The chain combines TRBV2 with TRBJ1-2, with D perhaps matching TRBD1 (6 bases). The CDR3 loop spans 11 amino acids. The V gene lost 7 bases and the J gene lost 4 bases, with 7 bases spanning the gap. The germline gives CDR1 SNHLY, CDR2 FYNNEI. CDR3 coding DNA: TGTGCCAGCACGACAGGCTATGGCTACACCTTC. This encodes CASTTGYGYTF.

The chain combines TRBV11-3 with TRBJ2-2; no definite D call. The CDR3 has 13 amino acids. The V gene lost 0 bases and the J gene lost 7 bases, with 6 bases spanning the gap. The germline V gene encodes CDR1 SGHNT and CDR2 YENEEA. The CDR3 region has the DNA TGTGCCAGCAGCTTAGATCCAGGCGGGGAGCTGTTTTTT. Amino acids: CASSLDPGGELFF.

The chain combines TRBV15 with TRBJ1-4, with D perhaps TRBD1 (6 bases). CDR1 and CDR2 from the germline V gene are LNHNV and YYDKDF (reference sequence). The CDR3 has 18 residues. Deletions cut 0 bases from V and 0 bases from J, with 14 bases between. CDR3 amino acids: CATSREWDTEATNEKLFF. The CDR3 DNA follows: TGTGCCACCAGCAGAGAGTGGGACACCGAAGCAACTAATGAAAAACTGTTTTTT.